This T cell receptor beta chain emerged from a study of regulatory T cells in long-lasting Graves disease. Study conclusions and caveats: Thyroid tissue went unstudied; only peripheral blood was examined. Persistent patients shared about 3,000 public clonotypes among themselves. Newly diagnosed patients shared fewer, at about a thousand.

The time point: persistent/refractory GD, antithyroid drugs over 5 years with positive TRAb. Researchers made the TCR library from RNA that was extracted from PBMCs. American Thyroid Association guidelines defined Graves' disease diagnosis. Blood from the periphery, about 9 milliliters in all, was drawn into EDTA tubes. There are 14 residues in the CDR3. Germline V gene sequence: CDR1 MNHNS, CDR2 SASEGT. Trimming shortened V by 0 bases and J by 9 bases, and 14 bases separated the two germline ends. CDR3-region Arm-PCR and iRepertoire HTBI primers produced the TCR beta libraries. TCRdb fed the multiplex PCR reads into MiXCR, producing one record per CDR3 protein. The sample lists about 430,000 distinct CDR3 sequences; around 20% were seen once. Turning to this clonotype: Its antigen is as yet unknown. This may arise from a read error, as a much more abundant clone is one base away.

The sequence derives from a female donor with Graves disease. The sample consisted of peripheral blood mononuclear cells (PBMCs), taken when the disease was refractory, from a patient treated with antithyroid drugs. V gene TRBV6-1 combines with J gene TRBJ2-5; D possibly corresponds to TRBD1 (6 bases). The DNA of the CDR3 is TGTGCCAGCAGTGAAGCGGTACAGGGTGGGGCCCAGTACTTC. Protein sequence: CASSEAVQGGAQYF.